This TCR beta chain came from a study of OX40 agonist ivuxolimab in advanced cancers. For the study at large: Patients achieving partial responses numbered three: one hepatocellular carcinoma case and two cutaneous melanoma cases.

V was clipped by 5 bases and J by 6 bases; unmatched bases: 7. This CDR3 is 15 amino acids long. Germline loops: CDR1 MDHEN, CDR2 SYDVKM. Clones were read by immunoSEQ multiplex PCR, and TCRdb kept only the in-frame ones, dropping some. The table includes about 48,000 clones, under 85% detected once. The V call is TRBV28, the J call TRBJ1-6; 7 nucleotides match TRBD1. The clonotype was recovered from an adult with an advanced solid tumor such as melanoma, head and neck, liver or kidney cancer. The material was CD4+ or CD8+ T cells sorted from blood, obtained in a trial of the OX40 agonist ivuxolimab. The CDR3 region has the DNA TGTGCCAGCAGTCCCTCACAGGGGTTTAATTCACCCCTCCACTTT. Protein: CASSPSQGFNSPLHF.